Below are 12 T cell receptor beta chains sequenced from a single sample in a study of spatial heterogeneity in lung cancer. Time point in this sample: blood at routine non-recurrence follow-up after resection. Sequencing covered unsorted whole RNA taken from tumor, nontumor lung or frozen PBMC. MiXCR, run by TCRdb on the 5' RACE reads, gives a single entry per CDR3 protein. This repertoire shows around 47,000 distinct CDR3 sequences, less than 9% found once; its top ten account for 35%. The material sequenced was PBMCs, taken at follow-up. The receptor source for this set is a female donor with early-stage non-small cell lung cancer.

The table lists this clonotype with many counts. This chain links TRBV5-1 with TRBJ2-2, with D perhaps being TRBD1 or TRBD2 (5 bases each). The CDR3 sequence is 17 residues long. Germline CDR1 is SGHRS and CDR2 is YFSETQ. Trimming stripped 0 bases from V and 4 bases from J, with 16 bases between. CDR3 region: CASSLAPGTAPTGELFF. DNA for the CDR3: TGCGCCAGCAGCTTGGCCCCCGGGACGGCCCCCACCGGGGAGCTGTTTTTT.

Details on this clonotype: A read error may explain this, as a much larger clone is one base away. The chain recombines TRBV12-3 or TRBV12-4 with TRBJ2-5; D is unresolved. Trimming stripped 3 bases from V and 2 bases from J, with 4 bases between. The CDR3 has 12 amino acids. CDR3 sequence reads: CASSFWQETQYF. The CDR3 DNA reads as TGTGCCAGCAGTTTTTGGCAAGAGACCCAGTACTTC.

The table lists this clonotype with a few counts. V usage is TRBV7-9 and J usage is TRBJ2-3, with 8 positions matching TRBD1. With 0 bases clipped from V and 0 bases from J, the junction kept 2 bases outside the gene matches. There are 16 residues in the CDR3. Germline V gene lookup returns CDR1 SEHNR and CDR2 FQNEAQ (reference sequence). The CDR3 sequence: CASSLARTGSTDTQYF. The CDR3 DNA sequence: TGTGCCAGCAGCTTAGCGAGGACAGGGAGCACAGATACGCAGTATTTT. The complete variable domain, with remaining parts taken from reference TRBV7-9 and TRBJ2-3, reads DTGVSQNPRHKITKRGQNVTFRCDPISEHNRLYWYRQTLGQGPEFLTYFQNEAQLEKSRLLSDRFSAERPKGSFSTLEIQRTEQGDSAMYLCASSLARTGSTDTQYFGPGTRLTVL.

By share of the sample, this clonotype is medium-sized. The chain joins TRBV6-6 to TRBJ1-5; D perhaps matches TRBD1 (6 bases). Trimming left V 2 bases short and J 5 bases short, with 10 bases between. Germline-derived CDR1 and CDR2 are MNHNY and SVGAGI (reference sequence). This CDR3 spans 14 amino acids. The CDR3 here is CASSYQGFDQPQHF. The CDR3 region has the DNA TGTGCCAGCAGTTACCAGGGGTTTGATCAGCCCCAGCATTTT.

As to this clonotype: This may come from a read error, since a much larger clone is one base off. The chain carries TRBV5-1 and TRBJ2-1; D is unclear. This CDR3 has 13 residues. Germline V gives CDR1 SGHRS, CDR2 YFSETQ. The CDR3 spells CANSPTDYNEQFF. CDR3 sequence (DNA): TGCGCCAACAGCCCCACAGACTACAATGAGCAGTTCTTC.

This clonotype was observed at least ten times. The chain carries TRBV9 and TRBJ2-7; 8 nucleotides agree with TRBD1. Germline CDR1 is SGDLS and CDR2 is YYNGEE. The J segment lost 1 base and the V segment lost 3 bases, leaving 6 bases of the junction unmatched. The CDR3 totals 15 residues. The CDR3 loop is CASSADRGPSYEQYF. CDR3 nucleotide sequence: TGTGCCAGCAGCGCCGACAGGGGACCTTCCTACGAGCAGTACTTC. Full variable domain (remainder filled in from reference TRBV9 and TRBJ2-7): DSGVTQTPKHLITATGQRVTLRCSPRSGDLSVYWYQQSLDQGLQFLIQYYNGEERAKGNILERFSAQQFPDLHSELNLSSLELGDSALYFCASSADRGPSYEQYFGPGTRLTVT.

This clonotype was recorded many times. The chain links TRBV7-2 to TRBJ1-1; D gene unclear. The CDR3 extends over 13 amino acids. In germline, CDR1 is SGHTA, CDR2 FQGNSA. The V and J ends lost 2 bases and 1 base respectively, with 5 bases between them. CDR3 coding DNA: TGTGCCAGCAGCTTACAACCGAACACTGAAGCTTTCTTT. This translates into CASSLQPNTEAFF.

A few counts support this clonotype. V usage is TRBV6-2 or TRBV6-3 and J usage is TRBJ1-1; no firm D call. Germline V lookup: CDR1 MNHEY, CDR2 SVGEGT. This CDR3 comprises 13 residues. The V and J ends lost 4 bases and 4 bases respectively, with 10 bases between them. CDR3: CASSFKAGTEAFF. CDR3 nucleotides: TGTGCCAGCAGTTTCAAGGCTGGCACTGAAGCTTTCTTT.

This clonotype was counted at least ten times. The chain combines TRBV3-1 with TRBJ1-2; unclear D gene. Germline lookup yields CDR1 LGHDT and CDR2 YNNKEL (reference sequence). The CDR3 length is 15 residues. With 2 bases removed from V and 5 bases from J, the gap between germline ends came to 15 bases. In DNA, the CDR3 is TGTGCCAGCAGCCAACTTAGTGGACGACCATATGGCTACACCTTC. This encodes CASSQLSGRPYGYTF.

This clonotype was detected only a few times. This chain links TRBV5-4 with TRBJ2-5; 9 nucleotides align to TRBD2. This CDR3 region has 15 residues. With 2 bases clipped from V and 4 bases from J, the junction kept 6 bases outside the gene matches. Germline loops: CDR1 SGHNT, CDR2 YYREEE (reference sequence). The CDR3 spells CASSFGSGGVETQYF. The CDR3 coding sequence is TGTGCCAGCAGCTTCGGTAGCGGGGGAGTAGAGACCCAGTACTTC.

This clonotype was counted at least ten times. V usage is TRBV6-6 and J usage is TRBJ1-2; tentative D call: TRBD1 (6 bases). The CDR3 runs to 14 residues. Germline V CDR1 and CDR2: MNHNY, SVGAGI (reference sequence). With 0 bases removed from V and 8 bases from J, the gap between germline ends came to 13 bases. The CDR3: CASSYSAGAQGYTF. CDR3 coding DNA: TGTGCCAGCAGTTACTCCGCGGGGGCGCAAGGCTACACCTTC.

This clonotype was counted between two and nine times. This chain joins TRBV5-6 and TRBJ2-2, with D perhaps assigned TRBD1 or TRBD2 (5 bases each). The CDR3 is 15 amino acids. The germline V gene encodes CDR1 SGHDT and CDR2 YYEEEE. Trimming cost V 0 bases and J 7 bases, with 13 bases left between them. CDR3 DNA: TGTGCCAGCAGCTTGGTCGGGACCGAATACGGGGAGCTGTTTTTT. It is translated as CASSLVGTEYGELFF.